This T cell receptor beta chain was documented in a study of T-cell memory formation after mild COVID-19. TCRdb used MiXCR to reprocess the 5' RACE reads, holding one entry per CDR3 protein. The data contain more than 300,000 distinct CDR3 sequences, 14% of them singletons. V was clipped by 3 bases and J by 3 bases, with 8 bases between them. The CDR3 sequence is 13 residues long. Turning to this clonotype: Antigen: not known.

Findings of the study overall: Clones contracting over day 15 to 85 were CD4/CD8 balanced, with later expanders leaning CD4+.

The chain links TRBV12-3 or TRBV12-4 to TRBJ2-5; unclear D gene. This receptor was identified in a man aged 18-30 years who had mild COVID-19 (a few samples of this study predate the infection). Cell type and time point are not known. Sequencing was carried out using PBMCs or a T cell subset sorted from them (not recorded which). The CDR3 sequence is CASSFSEEETQYF. CDR3 DNA: TGTGCCAGCAGTTTCTCAGAAGAAGAGACCCAGTACTTC.